A selection of T cell receptor beta chains follows, all from one sample in a study of blood T cell repertoires in COVID-19. Assay: immunoSEQ multiplex PCR; the TCRdb copy retains only in-frame clones and omits some. Among under 350,000 clones listed, about 89% were seen once. The sequencing sample was made of peripheral blood. The source of these receptors is a man between 40 and 49 years old with acute or convalescent COVID-19. Both conserved end residues are part of each CDR3. The D gene is left open where the match is weak. Clone size is not always given. Where it is, it says once, few, many or a class for expanded clones.

v_gene,d_gene,abundance,j_gene,CDR3aa,CDR3nt
TRBV2,TRBD1,NA,TRBJ1-5,CASRGQSLANQPQHF,TGTGCCAGCAGGGGACAGTCCCTGGCCAATCAGCCCCAGCATTTT
TRBV5-6,NA,few,TRBJ2-7,CASHPSPKPYEQYF,TGTGCCAGCCACCCTAGCCCGAAACCCTACGAGCAGTACTTC
TRBV7-9,NA,once,TRBJ1-1,CASSFVRDTEAFF,TGTGCCAGCAGCTTCGTCAGGGACACTGAAGCTTTCTTT
TRBV9,NA,NA,TRBJ1-2,CASSVAGNYGYTF,TGTGCCAGCAGCGTAGCAGGGAACTATGGCTACACCTTC
TRBV7-6,NA,NA,TRBJ1-1,CASSLQGGTEAFF,TGTGCCAGCAGCTTACAGGGTGGAACTGAAGCTTTCTTT
TRBV11-2,NA,NA,TRBJ1-2,CASSLESGGFNYGYTF,TGTGCCAGCAGCTTAGAATCGGGGGGTTTTAACTATGGCTACACCTTC
TRBV27,NA,once,TRBJ1-1,CASSLSRGNTEAFF,TGTGCCAGCAGTTTAAGCCGCGGGAACACTGAAGCTTTCTTT
TRBV10-2,NA,once,TRBJ1-5,CASSGRMVEPQHF,TGCGCCAGCAGTGGGAGGATGGTTGAGCCCCAGCATTTT
TRBV6-1,TRBD2,NA,TRBJ2-1,CASSELSGGAYNEQFF,TGTGCCAGCAGTGAACTGTCGGGGGGGGCCTACAATGAGCAGTTCTTC
TRBV7-3,TRBD2,few,TRBJ2-2,CASSPPGGTDTGELFF,TGTGCCAGCAGCCCTCCGGGGGGGACGGACACCGGGGAGCTGTTTTTT
TRBV24-1,NA,NA,TRBJ2-3,CATSLGARDTQYF,TGTGCCACCAGTCTGGGGGCCAGAGATACGCAGTATTTT
TRBV5-4,NA,NA,TRBJ1-2,CASSQDNYGYTF,TGTGCCAGCAGCCAGGATAACTATGGCTACACCTTC
TRBV9,TRBD1,NA,TRBJ2-7,CASSVGRDRDYEQYF,TGTGCCAGCAGCGTAGGTAGGGACAGGGACTACGAGCAGTACTTC
TRBV5-4,NA,NA,TRBJ1-5,CASSLRGGGSSNQPQHF,TGTGCCAGCAGCTTGCGAGGGGGGGGGTCGAGCAATCAGCCCCAGCATTTT
TRBV7-6,TRBD2,NA,TRBJ2-2,CASSYRTSGGLNTGELFF,TGTGCCAGCAGCTACCGGACTAGCGGGGGCCTGAACACCGGGGAGCTGTTTTTT
TRBV4-2,TRBD1,once,TRBJ1-2,CASSQDSTGGGYGYTF,TGTGCCAGCAGCCAAGATTCAACAGGGGGCGGATATGGCTACACCTTC
TRBV7-2,TRBD1,NA,TRBJ1-1,CASSWTGVNTEAFF,TGTGCCAGCAGCTGGACAGGGGTGAACACTGAAGCTTTCTTT
TRBV3-1/TRBV3-2,NA,NA,TRBJ1-2,CASSQFRVAWGYTF,TGTGCCAGCAGCCAATTCCGGGTCGCCTGGGGCTACACCTTC
TRBV2,NA,few,TRBJ1-1,CASKEETGWTEAFF,TGTGCCAGCAAAGAGGAGACAGGCTGGACTGAAGCTTTCTTT
TRBV7-3,TRBD1,NA,TRBJ2-6,CASSSGQGPLSGANVLTF,TGTGCCAGCAGCTCCGGACAGGGTCCCCTCTCTGGGGCCAACGTCCTGACTTTC
TRBV11-2,TRBD1,NA,TRBJ1-3,CASSYRGPVGNTIYF,TGTGCCAGCAGCTACAGGGGGCCCGTAGGAAACACCATATATTTT
TRBV6-2/TRBV6-3,NA,NA,TRBJ1-5,CASSLDINQPQHF,TGTGCCAGCAGCCTGGACATAAATCAGCCCCAGCATTTT
TRBV4-2,NA,NA,TRBJ1-6,CASSPTRDTYNSPLHF,TGTGCCAGCAGCCCAACCAGGGACACGTATAATTCACCCCTCCACTTT
TRBV6-5,NA,NA,TRBJ1-1,CASNTVNTEAFF,TGTGCCAGCAACACAGTGAACACTGAAGCTTTCTTT
TRBV7-8,TRBD2,NA,TRBJ2-1,CASSHTRLAGAPGVQNEQFF,TGTGCCAGCAGTCATACCCGGCTAGCGGGGGCCCCTGGAGTACAGAATGAGCAGTTCTTC
TRBV7-9,NA,NA,TRBJ1-2,CASTVWQGPAMSYGYTF,TGTGCCAGCACCGTATGGCAGGGGCCCGCGATGAGCTATGGCTACACCTTC
TRBV5-4,TRBD1,NA,TRBJ1-4,CASSLRGQGATNEKLFF,TGTGCCAGCAGCCTGCGGGGACAGGGGGCAACTAATGAAAAACTGTTTTTT
TRBV7-6,TRBD1,NA,TRBJ2-7,CASSFETGWSYEQYF,TGTGCCAGCAGCTTTGAGACAGGGTGGTCCTACGAGCAGTACTTC
TRBV5-1,TRBD2,NA,TRBJ2-1,CASSSIAGGLNEQFF,TGCGCCAGCAGCTCCATAGCGGGGGGTCTCAATGAGCAGTTCTTC
TRBV27,NA,NA,TRBJ1-2,CASSLSFRGLGYTF,TGTGCCAGCAGTTTATCTTTTAGGGGGTTAGGCTACACCTTC
TRBV6-5,NA,NA,TRBJ1-3,CASSARQGGGNTIYF,TGTGCCAGCAGCGCCCGGCAGGGTGGTGGAAACACCATATATTTT
TRBV30,TRBD2,NA,TRBJ2-3,CAWSEGTSGRADTQYF,TGTGCCTGGAGTGAAGGGACTAGCGGGAGGGCAGATACGCAGTATTTT
TRBV7-7,NA,NA,TRBJ2-7,CASTQADF,TGTGCCAGCACCCAAGCGGACTTC
TRBV6-5,NA,NA,TRBJ2-1,CASMRAYNEQFF,TGTGCCAGCATGAGGGCCTACAATGAGCAGTTCTTC
TRBV29-1,NA,NA,TRBJ1-1,CSVGQGLNTEAFF,TGCAGCGTTGGCCAGGGCCTGAACACTGAAGCTTTCTTT
TRBV6-6,TRBD1,NA,TRBJ1-5,CASSPARTGINQPQHF,TGTGCCAGCAGCCCTGCTCGGACAGGAATCAATCAGCCCCAGCATTTT
TRBV28,TRBD1,NA,TRBJ2-5,CASNTGTEYQETQYF,TGTGCCAGCAACACCGGGACAGAATACCAAGAGACCCAGTACTTC
TRBV24-1,NA,NA,TRBJ1-5,CATASAGVSNQPQHF,TGTGCCACCGCCTCCGCAGGGGTGTCCAATCAGCCCCAGCATTTT
TRBV27,NA,NA,TRBJ2-1,CASSSFRDTSIGEQFF,TGTGCCAGCAGTTCTTTCCGGGACACATCCATCGGTGAGCAGTTCTTC
TRBV12-5,TRBD1,NA,TRBJ1-5,CASGYGTVSNQPQHF,TGTGCTAGTGGTTACGGGACAGTAAGCAATCAGCCCCAGCATTTT
TRBV7-3,TRBD1,NA,TRBJ2-7,CASSLGQGGDEQYF,TGTGCCAGCAGCTTAGGACAGGGAGGAGACGAGCAGTACTTC
TRBV5-6,TRBD1,once,TRBJ1-1,CASSGTDHEAFF,TGTGCCAGCAGCGGGACAGACCATGAAGCTTTCTTT
TRBV3-1/TRBV3-2,TRBD1,NA,TRBJ2-3,CASSPDRATDTQYF,TGTGCCAGCAGCCCGGACAGGGCGACAGATACGCAGTATTTT
TRBV7-2,NA,NA,TRBJ1-2,CASSSRTTLGDGYTF,TGTGCCAGCAGCTCACGGACTACCCTAGGGGATGGCTACACCTTC
TRBV2,TRBD2,NA,TRBJ2-3,CASSFRLAGGGDTQYF,TGTGCCAGCAGTTTTCGACTAGCGGGGGGTGGAGATACGCAGTATTTT
TRBV5-4,TRBD1,NA,TRBJ2-7,CASSPGTVTYEQYF,TGTGCCAGCAGCCCGGGGACAGTCACCTACGAGCAGTACTTC
TRBV7-9,NA,NA,TRBJ2-1,CASRQLRGGLDNEQFF,TGTGCCAGCAGACAACTAAGGGGGGGCCTAGACAATGAGCAGTTCTTC
TRBV2,TRBD2,NA,TRBJ2-3,CASKLADSTDTQYF,TGTGCCAGCAAGCTAGCGGATAGCACAGATACGCAGTATTTT
TRBV24-1,NA,NA,TRBJ1-4,CATSDPGNYDEKLFF,TGTGCCACCAGTGACCCGGGGAACTACGATGAAAAACTGTTTTTT
TRBV5-1,NA,NA,TRBJ1-1,CASSGGSNTEAFF,TGCGCCAGCAGCGGGGGGTCTAACACTGAAGCTTTCTTT
TRBV12-3/TRBV12-4,NA,NA,TRBJ1-1,CASSLSVNTEAFF,TGTGCCAGCAGCCTCTCAGTCAACACTGAAGCTTTCTTT
TRBV7-6,NA,NA,TRBJ2-1,CASSPRPSYNEQFF,TGTGCCAGCAGCCCCAGGCCCTCCTACAATGAGCAGTTCTTC
TRBV9,NA,NA,TRBJ1-3,CASSVAMTGDSGNTIYF,TGTGCCAGCAGCGTAGCTATGACAGGAGACTCTGGAAACACCATATATTTT